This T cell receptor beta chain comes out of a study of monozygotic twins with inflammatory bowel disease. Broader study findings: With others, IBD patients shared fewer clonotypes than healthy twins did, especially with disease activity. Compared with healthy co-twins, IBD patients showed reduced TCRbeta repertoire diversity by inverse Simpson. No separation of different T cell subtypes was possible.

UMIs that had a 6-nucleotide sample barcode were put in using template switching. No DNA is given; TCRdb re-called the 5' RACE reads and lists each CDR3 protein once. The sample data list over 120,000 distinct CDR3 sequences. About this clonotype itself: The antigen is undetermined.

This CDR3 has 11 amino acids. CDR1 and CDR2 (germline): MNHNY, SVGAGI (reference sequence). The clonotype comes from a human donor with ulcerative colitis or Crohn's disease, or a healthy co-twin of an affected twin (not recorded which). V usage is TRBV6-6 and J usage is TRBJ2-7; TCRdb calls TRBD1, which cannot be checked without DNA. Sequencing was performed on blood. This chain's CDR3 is CASSGRYEQYF.